These 5 T cell receptor beta chains share one sample of origin, sequenced in a study of identifying expanded T cells in peripheral blood. This table comes from immunoSEQ multiplex PCR, and its TCRdb copy is limited to in-frame clones, with some not included. The sample includes approximately 57,000 clones, approximately 89% of them seen just once. Sequencing was done on a sample of blood. These receptors were obtained from a person aged 18 to 75 in good health.

DNA of the CDR3: TGCGCCAGCAGCTCAAGAACAGGGGGCGGTAAGACCCAGTACTTC. Translated: CASSSRTGGGKTQYF. The chain uses TRBV5-1 and TRBJ2-5; 9 positions match TRBD1. The CDR3 is made up of 15 amino acids. Germline V gene sequence: CDR1 SGHRS, CDR2 YFSETQ. The ends lost 3 bases at V and 6 bases at J; junction bases unmatched: 9.

The V and J genes are TRBV29-1 and TRBJ1-2; no definite D call. Trimming pared 6 bases from V and 5 bases from J, leaving 16 bases between. The CDR3 has 13 amino acids. CDR1 is SQVTM and CDR2 is ANQGSEA in the germline V gene. CDR3 DNA sequence: TGCAGCGTCCCTGAGGCGGCCGGGTATGGCTACACCTTC. Translation: CSVPEAAGYGYTF.

This clone has only a few counts. The genes are TRBV29-1 and TRBJ2-1; D is ambiguous. The germline CDR1 and CDR2 sequences are SQVTM and ANQGSEA. The CDR3 consists of 12 residues. V was trimmed by 2 bases and J by 7 bases, leaving 9 bases between them. The CDR3 DNA reads as TGCAGCGTTGAAAAGGGAACGAATGAGCAGTTCTTC. It is translated as CSVEKGTNEQFF.

This chain uses TRBV10-1 with TRBJ2-2; D may be TRBD1 (5 bases). From germline, CDR1 is WNHNN and CDR2 SYGVQD (reference sequence). CDR3 length: 16 residues. V lost 11 bases, J lost 1 base, and 20 bases lay in between. This chain's CDR3 is CAREKPGHRNTGELFF. The CDR3 DNA is TGCGCCCGTGAAAAGCCAGGGCATCGGAACACCGGGGAGCTGTTTTTT.

This clone was seen just once. The genes are TRBV13 and TRBJ2-7, with TRBD2 identical over 10 bases. In germline, CDR1 is PRHDT, CDR2 FYEKMQ (reference sequence). V was clipped by 6 bases and J by 4 bases; unmatched bases: 6. The CDR3 loop spans 14 amino acids. CDR3 sequence reads: CASRTLAGEYEQYF. In nucleotides, the CDR3 is TGTGCCAGCAGGACGCTAGCGGGAGAATACGAGCAGTACTTC. The full variable domain, in which reference TRBV13 and TRBJ2-7 provide the parts outside the CDR3, is AAGVIQSPRHLIKEKRETATLKCYPIPRHDTVYWYQQGPGQDPQFLISFYEKMQSDKGSIPDRFSAQQFSDYHSELNMSSLELGDSALYFCASRTLAGEYEQYFGPGTRLTVT.